This T cell receptor (beta chain) came from a study of cytomegalovirus exposure and HLA in healthy donors. J gave up 4 bases and V 5 bases, and 3 bases lay outside the gene matches. Germline V CDR1 and CDR2: MRHNA, SNTAGT. The CDR3 loop spans 13 amino acids. Data came from immunoSEQ multiplex PCR; TCRdb stores just in-frame clones and leaves some out. In the table there are approximately 270,000 clones, 65% to 90% of which are singletons. The sequencing input was PBMCs. This chain links TRBV6-4 with TRBJ1-1; TRBD1 matches at 8 bases. This TCR was recovered from a woman aged 18-30 years in good health and CMV-seronegative. The CDR3 DNA is TGTGCCAGCAGTCCAGACAGGGGCACTGAAGCTTTCTTT. Amino acid sequence: CASSPDRGTEAFF.